These T cell receptor beta chains were read from a single sample in a study of OX40 agonist ivuxolimab in advanced cancers. The method was immunoSEQ multiplex PCR; TCRdb's version includes in-frame clones alone and lacks a portion of them. The table records some 120,000 clones, 92% of them present only once. The material sequenced was CD4+ or CD8+ T cells sorted from blood, taken in a trial of the OX40 agonist ivuxolimab. These receptors all come from an adult with an advanced solid tumor such as melanoma, head and neck, liver or kidney cancer. Both conserved end residues are part of each CDR3. D genes are given only for firm matches. Clone sizes are given selectively: once, few, many, or a class where the clone is expanded.

TRBV6-6	-	TRBJ2-5	TRBD1	CASSSGTVKETQYF	TGTGCCAGCAGTTCCGGGACAGTCAAAGAGACCCAGTACTTC
TRBV7-2	-	TRBJ2-3	-	CASSPGVTSTDTQYF	TGTGCCAGCAGCCCCGGGGTTACTAGCACAGATACGCAGTATTTT
TRBV2	-	TRBJ1-1	-	CASSGPPGDTEAFF	TGTGCCAGCAGTGGTCCCCCGGGAGACACTGAAGCTTTCTTT
TRBV5-1	-	TRBJ1-1	-	CASSLEAGVGEAFF	TGCGCCAGCAGCTTGGAGGCAGGGGTCGGTGAAGCTTTCTTT
TRBV28	once	TRBJ2-1	-	CASSPPTVRREQFF	TGTGCCAGCAGTCCCCCGACCGTACGCCGTGAGCAGTTCTTC
TRBV5-1	-	TRBJ1-1	TRBD1	CASQTGRSTEAFF	TGCGCCAGCCAGACAGGGAGGAGCACTGAAGCTTTCTTT
TRBV6-6	-	TRBJ2-3	-	CASSYGGASPTQYF	TGTGCCAGCAGTTACGGGGGGGCCTCCCCCACGCAGTATTTT
TRBV7-3	-	TRBJ2-3	-	CASSLSPGSTDTQYF	TGTGCCAGCAGCTTAAGTCCAGGGAGCACAGATACGCAGTATTTT
TRBV5-6	-	TRBJ2-7	TRBD2	CASSLDVAALAGGSYEQYF	TGTGCCAGCAGCTTGGATGTGGCAGCACTAGCGGGAGGTTCGTACGAGCAGTACTTC
TRBV9	once	TRBJ1-5	-	CASSVGGEGLNQPQHF	TGTGCCAGCAGCGTAGGAGGAGAAGGTCTCAATCAGCCCCAGCATTTT
TRBV28	-	TRBJ2-5	-	CASSFGGKLWAQYF	TGTGCCAGCAGTTTTGGAGGCAAGCTATGGGCCCAGTACTTC
TRBV5-5	-	TRBJ1-2	-	CASSLDVGGWGYTF	TGTGCCAGCAGCTTGGATGTAGGGGGATGGGGCTACACCTTC
TRBV7-8	-	TRBJ2-7	-	CASSSKERLLALTYEQYF	TGTGCCAGCAGCAGCAAAGAGCGGTTGCTAGCGTTAACCTACGAGCAGTACTTC
TRBV29-1	-	TRBJ1-2	-	CITLGQGNYGYTF	TGCATCACCTTGGGGCAGGGGAACTATGGCTACACCTTC
TRBV7-2	-	TRBJ2-1	-	CASSLAMQNEQFF	TGTGCCAGCAGCTTAGCGATGCAAAATGAGCAGTTCTTC
TRBV4-2	-	TRBJ2-5	TRBD2	CASSHPASGKETQYF	TGTGCCAGCAGCCACCCCGCTAGCGGGAAAGAGACCCAGTACTTC
TRBV6-1	-	TRBJ2-7	TRBD1	CASRKDRGSYEQYF	TGTGCCAGCAGGAAGGACAGGGGCTCCTACGAGCAGTACTTC
TRBV5-8	-	TRBJ2-5	TRBD1	CASSPRTGGSETQYF	TGTGCCAGCAGCCCCCGGACAGGGGGCAGTGAGACCCAGTACTTC
TRBV5-1	-	TRBJ2-1	-	CASSLGVTSFNNEQFF	TGCGCCAGCAGCTTGGGGGTAACTAGTTTCAACAATGAGCAGTTCTTC
TRBV9	-	TRBJ2-5	TRBD1	CASSALQGIGETQYF	TGTGCCAGCAGCGCCCTACAGGGGATCGGGGAGACCCAGTACTTC
TRBV18	-	TRBJ1-1	-	CASSPPAGSRTEAFF	TGTGCCAGCTCACCACCAGCCGGGAGTCGCACTGAAGCTTTCTTT
TRBV5-1	-	TRBJ2-7	-	CASSPQGAYEQYF	TGCGCCAGCAGTCCCCAGGGCGCCTACGAGCAGTACTTC
TRBV28	-	TRBJ2-7	TRBD1	CASSLLGQGDEQYF	TGTGCCAGCAGTTTATTGGGACAGGGGGACGAGCAGTACTTC
TRBV5-1	-	TRBJ2-7	TRBD1	CASSPGQGEYEQYF	TGCGCCAGCAGCCCGGGACAGGGTGAATACGAGCAGTACTTC
TRBV7-9	-	TRBJ2-7	-	CASSLSGGVYEQYF	TGTGCCAGCAGCTTGTCCGGAGGGGTCTACGAGCAGTACTTC
TRBV23-1	-	TRBJ2-7	TRBD1	CASSQSPWDRVYEQYF	TGCGCCAGCAGTCAATCTCCCTGGGACAGGGTCTACGAGCAGTACTTC
TRBV18	-	TRBJ2-7	TRBD2	CASSLTSLAGGTGAYEQYF	TGTGCCAGCTCCCTTACCAGTCTAGCGGGAGGCACTGGGGCCTACGAGCAGTACTTC
TRBV5-1	-	TRBJ2-1	-	CASSGQTGLESHEQFF	TGCGCCAGCAGCGGACAGACAGGTTTGGAATCTCATGAGCAGTTCTTC
TRBV7-2	-	TRBJ2-3	TRBD2	CASSLRDYTDTQYF	TGTGCCAGCAGCCTCCGGGACTACACAGATACGCAGTATTTT
TRBV4-3	-	TRBJ2-3	-	CASSQAPPGTDTQYF	TGCGCCAGCAGCCAAGCTCCTCCTGGCACAGATACGCAGTATTTT
TRBV19	-	TRBJ2-2	-	CASSIDQNTGELFF	TGTGCCAGTAGTATAGATCAGAACACCGGGGAGCTGTTTTTT
TRBV5-1	-	TRBJ2-6	TRBD1	CATGGQGAGANVLTF	TGCGCCACCGGGGGACAGGGGGCTGGGGCCAACGTCCTGACTTTC
TRBV6-1	-	TRBJ2-1	-	CATRSFEQFF	TGTGCCACACGCAGTTTTGAGCAGTTCTTC
TRBV7-2	-	TRBJ2-5	-	CASSLQVGEQETQYF	TGTGCCAGCAGCCTCCAAGTGGGGGAACAAGAGACCCAGTACTTC
TRBV19	-	TRBJ1-1	-	CASSIVGHQAFF	TGTGCCAGTAGTATCGTGGGACATCAAGCTTTCTTT
TRBV6-5	-	TRBJ1-1	-	CASSGQLNTEAFF	TGTGCCAGCAGTGGACAGCTGAACACTGAAGCTTTCTTT